These T cell receptor beta chains were read from a single sample in a study of blood T cell repertoires in COVID-19. TCRdb's table, derived via immunoSEQ multiplex PCR, lists solely in-frame clones and lacks some. The data hold some 100,000 clones, with approximately 88% observed a single time. Material for sequencing was peripheral blood. These receptor sequences come from a woman aged 55 to 70 with acute or convalescent COVID-19. The conserved cysteine and the conserved F or W are not part of the CDR3 here.

len: 9
j_gene: TRBJ2-1
v_gene: TRBV29-1
CDR3aa: SVEGSNEQF

len: 14
j_gene: TRBJ2-1
v_gene: TRBV24-1
CDR3aa: ATSDPDSLSYNEQF

len: 15
j_gene: TRBJ1-5
v_gene: TRBV28
CDR3aa: ASSFDTRGYSNQPQH

len: 14
j_gene: TRBJ2-1
v_gene: TRBV5-1
CDR3aa: ASSLEGLAVYNEQF

len: 12
j_gene: TRBJ2-7
v_gene: TRBV4-2
CDR3aa: ASSQGQGDYEQY

len: 10
j_gene: TRBJ1-1
v_gene: TRBV5-1
CDR3aa: ASSLGTGGAF

len: 11
j_gene: TRBJ1-1
v_gene: TRBV5-4
CDR3aa: ASSSPINTEAF

len: 13
j_gene: TRBJ2-5
v_gene: TRBV11-3
CDR3aa: ASSEGQGNGETQY

len: 13
j_gene: TRBJ1-6
v_gene: TRBV30
CDR3aa: AWSVDRVVHSPLH

len: 11
j_gene: TRBJ1-6
v_gene: TRBV29-1
CDR3aa: SAGTGPNSPLH

len: 14
j_gene: TRBJ2-1
v_gene: TRBV21-1
CDR3aa: ASSVRQGFSYNEQF

len: 11
j_gene: TRBJ1-2
v_gene: TRBV11-2
CDR3aa: ASTPNRGHGYT

len: 13
j_gene: TRBJ1-3
v_gene: TRBV11-2
CDR3aa: ASSLGGVSGNTIY

len: 14
j_gene: TRBJ1-2
v_gene: TRBV5-5
CDR3aa: ASSFWVTGGDYGYT

len: 14
j_gene: TRBJ1-5
v_gene: TRBV7-9
CDR3aa: ASSSDRGLSNQPQH

len: 11
j_gene: TRBJ1-1
v_gene: TRBV30
CDR3aa: AWMRAIDTEAF

len: 13
j_gene: TRBJ1-2
v_gene: TRBV3-1/TRBV3-2
CDR3aa: ASSLGQGGWYGYT

len: 11
j_gene: TRBJ1-5
v_gene: TRBV18
CDR3aa: ASGQGAGQPQH